This T cell receptor (beta chain) stems from a study of blood T cell repertoires in COVID-19. Turning to the study itself: The samples span acute and convalescent COVID-19 from the United States, Italy and Spain. PBMCs, B-cell-depleted T cells, or T cells provided the cDNA or gDNA that made up the material.

Seattle patients were enrolled during active infection and followed longitudinally. The V and J ends lost 1 base and 2 bases, in that order; junction bases with no gene match: 1. CDR3 size: 15 residues. Germline-derived CDR1 and CDR2 are SEHNR and FQNEAQ (reference sequence). In the original analysis: It was from reference gene primer amplification that nucleated cell counts were estimated. Clones were sequenced by immunoSEQ multiplex PCR, and TCRdb holds only the in-frame ones, with some missing. V and J calls and clone size follow that table, whereas D and trimming were derived from the DNA. The table includes 300,000 to 400,000 clones, roughly 87% detected once.

This chain joins TRBV7-9 and TRBJ2-1; 8 bases align to TRBD1. The receptor comes from a man aged 30 to 45 with COVID-19, enrolled during active disease. The source material was peripheral blood. The CDR3 DNA follows: TGTGCCAGCAGCTTAGAACAGGGGGCCTACAATGAGCAGTTCTTC. It specifies CASSLEQGAYNEQFF.